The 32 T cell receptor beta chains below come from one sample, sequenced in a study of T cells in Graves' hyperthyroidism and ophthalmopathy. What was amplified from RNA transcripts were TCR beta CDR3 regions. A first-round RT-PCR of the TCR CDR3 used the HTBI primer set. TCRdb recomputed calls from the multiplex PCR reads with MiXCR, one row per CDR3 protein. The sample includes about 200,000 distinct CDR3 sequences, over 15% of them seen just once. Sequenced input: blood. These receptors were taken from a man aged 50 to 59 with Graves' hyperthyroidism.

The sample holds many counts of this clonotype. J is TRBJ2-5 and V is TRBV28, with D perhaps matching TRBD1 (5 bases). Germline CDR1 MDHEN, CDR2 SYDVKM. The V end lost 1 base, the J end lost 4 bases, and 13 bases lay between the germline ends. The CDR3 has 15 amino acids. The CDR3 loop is CASSLFTDRGETQYF. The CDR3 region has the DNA TGTGCCAGCAGTTTATTTACGGATAGGGGAGAGACCCAGTACTTC.

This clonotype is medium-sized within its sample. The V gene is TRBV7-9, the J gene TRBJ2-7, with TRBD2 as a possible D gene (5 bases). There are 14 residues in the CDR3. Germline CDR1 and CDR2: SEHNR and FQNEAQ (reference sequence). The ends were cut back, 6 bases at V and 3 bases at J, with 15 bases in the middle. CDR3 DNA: TGTGCCAGCAGTCCCCCTAGCTCTCGCTACGAGCAGTACTTC. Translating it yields CASSPPSSRYEQYF.

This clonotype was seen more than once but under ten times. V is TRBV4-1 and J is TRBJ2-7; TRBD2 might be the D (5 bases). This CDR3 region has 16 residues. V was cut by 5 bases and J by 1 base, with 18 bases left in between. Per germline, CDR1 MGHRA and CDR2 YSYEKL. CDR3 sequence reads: CASSNAARAGSYEQYF. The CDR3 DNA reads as TGCGCCAGCAGCAATGCCGCGAGGGCCGGATCCTACGAGCAGTACTTC.

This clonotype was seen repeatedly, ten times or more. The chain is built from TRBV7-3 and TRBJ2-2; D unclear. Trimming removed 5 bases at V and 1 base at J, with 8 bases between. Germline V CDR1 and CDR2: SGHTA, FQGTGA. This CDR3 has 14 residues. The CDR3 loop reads CASSQTVNTGELFF. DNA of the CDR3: TGTGCCAGCAGCCAGACGGTGAACACCGGGGAGCTGTTTTTT. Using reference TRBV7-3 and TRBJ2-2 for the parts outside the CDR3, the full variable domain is GAGVSQTPSNKVTEKGKYVELRCDPISGHTALYWYRQSLGQGPEFLIYFQGTGAADDSGLPNDRFFAVRPEGSVSTLKIQRTERGDSAVYLCASSQTVNTGELFFGEGSRLTVL.

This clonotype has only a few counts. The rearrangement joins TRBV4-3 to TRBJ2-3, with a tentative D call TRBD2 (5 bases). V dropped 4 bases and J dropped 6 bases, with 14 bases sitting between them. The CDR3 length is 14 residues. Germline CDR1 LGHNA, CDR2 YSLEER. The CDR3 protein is CASSPQGLGDTQYF. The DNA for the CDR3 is TGCGCCAGCAGCCCCCAAGGACTCGGGGATACGCAGTATTTT.

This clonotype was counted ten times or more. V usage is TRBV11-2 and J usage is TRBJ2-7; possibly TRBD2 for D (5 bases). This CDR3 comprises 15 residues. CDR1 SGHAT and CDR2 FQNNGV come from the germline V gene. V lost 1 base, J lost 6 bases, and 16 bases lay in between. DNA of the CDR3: TGTGCCAGCAGCTTAGGAGCAGAGGGCCCTATCGAGCAGTACTTC. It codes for CASSLGAEGPIEQYF.

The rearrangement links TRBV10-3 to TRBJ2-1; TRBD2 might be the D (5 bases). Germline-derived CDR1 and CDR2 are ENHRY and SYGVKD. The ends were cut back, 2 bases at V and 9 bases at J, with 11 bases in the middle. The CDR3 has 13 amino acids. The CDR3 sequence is CAISETTSGEQFF. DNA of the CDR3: TGTGCCATCAGTGAGACTACGAGCGGTGAGCAGTTCTTC.

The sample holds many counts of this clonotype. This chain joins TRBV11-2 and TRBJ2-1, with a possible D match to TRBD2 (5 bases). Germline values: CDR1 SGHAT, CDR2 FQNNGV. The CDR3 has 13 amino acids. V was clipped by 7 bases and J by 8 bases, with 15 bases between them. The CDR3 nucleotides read TGTGCCAGCAAATCAACGAGGGTATATGAGCAGTTCTTC. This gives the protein CASKSTRVYEQFF.

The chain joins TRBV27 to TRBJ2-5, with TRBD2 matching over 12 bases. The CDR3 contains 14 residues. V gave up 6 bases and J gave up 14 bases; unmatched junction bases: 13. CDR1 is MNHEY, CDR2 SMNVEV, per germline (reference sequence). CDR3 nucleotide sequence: TGTGCCAGCAGCCAAAGACCGACTAGCGGGAGTATCTACTTC. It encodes CASSQRPTSGSIYF.

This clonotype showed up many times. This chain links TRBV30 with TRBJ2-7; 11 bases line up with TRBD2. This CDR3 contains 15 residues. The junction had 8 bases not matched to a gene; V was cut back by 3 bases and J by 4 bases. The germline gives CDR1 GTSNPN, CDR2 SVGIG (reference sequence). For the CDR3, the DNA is TGTGCCTGGAGCCGACGACTAGCGGGACGTTACGAGCAGTACTTC. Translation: CAWSRRLAGRYEQYF.

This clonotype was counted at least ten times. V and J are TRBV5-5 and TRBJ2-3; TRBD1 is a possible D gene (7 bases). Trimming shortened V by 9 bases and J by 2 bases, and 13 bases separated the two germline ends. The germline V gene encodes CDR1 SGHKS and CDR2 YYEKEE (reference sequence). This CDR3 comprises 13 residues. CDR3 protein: CATGGTNTDTQYF. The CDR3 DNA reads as TGTGCCACAGGGGGGACCAACACAGATACGCAGTATTTT.

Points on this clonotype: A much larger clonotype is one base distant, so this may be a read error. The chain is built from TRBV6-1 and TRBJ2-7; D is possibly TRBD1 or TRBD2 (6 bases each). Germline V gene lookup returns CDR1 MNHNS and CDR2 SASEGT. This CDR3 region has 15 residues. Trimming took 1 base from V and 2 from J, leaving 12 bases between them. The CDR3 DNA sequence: TGTGCCAGCAGTGAAGAGGAGGGGGGCCCCTACGAGCAGTACTTC. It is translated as CASSEEEGGPYEQYF.

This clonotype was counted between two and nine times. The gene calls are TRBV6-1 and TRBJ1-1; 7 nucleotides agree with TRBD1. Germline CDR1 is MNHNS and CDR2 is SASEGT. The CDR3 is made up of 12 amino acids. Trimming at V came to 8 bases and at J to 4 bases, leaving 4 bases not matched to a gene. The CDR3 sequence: CASGGTVTEAFF. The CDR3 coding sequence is TGTGCCAGCGGCGGGACAGTCACTGAAGCTTTCTTT.

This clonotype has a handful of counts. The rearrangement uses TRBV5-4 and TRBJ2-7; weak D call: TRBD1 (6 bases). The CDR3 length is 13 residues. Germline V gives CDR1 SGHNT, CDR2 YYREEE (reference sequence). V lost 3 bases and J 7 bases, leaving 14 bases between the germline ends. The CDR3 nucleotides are TGTGCCAGCAGCTCGGACAGATTTCTGGAGCAGTACTTC. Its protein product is CASSSDRFLEQYF.

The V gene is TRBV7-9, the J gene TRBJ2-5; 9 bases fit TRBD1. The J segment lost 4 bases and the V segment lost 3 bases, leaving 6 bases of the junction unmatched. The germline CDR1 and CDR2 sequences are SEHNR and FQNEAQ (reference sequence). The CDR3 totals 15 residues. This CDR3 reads CASSLMTGGGETQYF. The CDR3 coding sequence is TGTGCCAGCAGCTTGATGACAGGGGGGGGAGAGACCCAGTACTTC.

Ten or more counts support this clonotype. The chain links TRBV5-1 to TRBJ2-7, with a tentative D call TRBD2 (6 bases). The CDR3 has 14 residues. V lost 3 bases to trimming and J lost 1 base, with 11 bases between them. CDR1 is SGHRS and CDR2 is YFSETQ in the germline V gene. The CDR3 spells CASSWDSVSYEQYF. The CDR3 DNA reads TGCGCCAGCAGCTGGGACTCTGTTTCCTACGAGCAGTACTTC.

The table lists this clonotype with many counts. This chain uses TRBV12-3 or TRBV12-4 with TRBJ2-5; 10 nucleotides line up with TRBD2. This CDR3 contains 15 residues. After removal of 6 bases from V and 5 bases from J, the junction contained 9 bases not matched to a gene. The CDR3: CASRPRLAGGETQYF. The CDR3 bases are TGTGCCAGCAGGCCTCGACTAGCGGGTGGTGAGACCCAGTACTTC.

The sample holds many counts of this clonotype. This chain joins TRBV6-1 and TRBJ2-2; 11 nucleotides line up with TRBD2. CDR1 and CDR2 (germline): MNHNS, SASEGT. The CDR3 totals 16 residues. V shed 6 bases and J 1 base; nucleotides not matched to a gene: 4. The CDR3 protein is CASSPGLAVNTGELFF. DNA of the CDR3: TGTGCCAGCAGCCCGGGACTAGCGGTGAACACCGGGGAGCTGTTTTTT.

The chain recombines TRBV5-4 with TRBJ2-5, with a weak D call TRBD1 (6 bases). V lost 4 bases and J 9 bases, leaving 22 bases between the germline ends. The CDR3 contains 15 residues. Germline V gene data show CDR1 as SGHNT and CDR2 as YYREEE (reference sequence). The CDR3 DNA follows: TGTGCCAGCAGCCGTCCCGGGACATCAACGGAGGCCCAGTACTTC. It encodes CASSRPGTSTEAQYF.

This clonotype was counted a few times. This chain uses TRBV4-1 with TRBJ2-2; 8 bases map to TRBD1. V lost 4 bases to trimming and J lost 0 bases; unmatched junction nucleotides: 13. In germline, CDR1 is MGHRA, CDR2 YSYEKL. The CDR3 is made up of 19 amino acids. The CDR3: CASSPRQGQTNPNTGELFF. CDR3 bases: TGCGCCAGCAGCCCCCGACAGGGGCAAACGAATCCGAACACCGGGGAGCTGTTTTTT.

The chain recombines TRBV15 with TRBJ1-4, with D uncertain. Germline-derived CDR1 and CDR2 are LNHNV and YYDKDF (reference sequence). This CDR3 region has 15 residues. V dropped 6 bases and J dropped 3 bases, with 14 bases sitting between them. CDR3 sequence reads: CATSLGSRANEKLFF. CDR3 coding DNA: TGTGCCACCAGTCTGGGGAGTCGAGCTAATGAAAAACTGTTTTTT.

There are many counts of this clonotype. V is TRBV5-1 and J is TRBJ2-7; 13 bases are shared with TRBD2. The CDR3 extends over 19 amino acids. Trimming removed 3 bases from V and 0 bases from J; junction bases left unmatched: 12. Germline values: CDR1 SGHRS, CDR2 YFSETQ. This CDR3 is CASSSGLAGENKASYEQYF. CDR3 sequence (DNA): TGCGCCAGCAGCTCTGGACTAGCGGGAGAGAATAAAGCCTCCTACGAGCAGTACTTC.

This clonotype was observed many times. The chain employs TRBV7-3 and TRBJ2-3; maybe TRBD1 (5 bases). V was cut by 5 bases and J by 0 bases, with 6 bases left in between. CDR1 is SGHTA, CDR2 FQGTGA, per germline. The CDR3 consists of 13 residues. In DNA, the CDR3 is TGTGCCAGCAGCGGACACAGCACAGATACGCAGTATTTT. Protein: CASSGHSTDTQYF.

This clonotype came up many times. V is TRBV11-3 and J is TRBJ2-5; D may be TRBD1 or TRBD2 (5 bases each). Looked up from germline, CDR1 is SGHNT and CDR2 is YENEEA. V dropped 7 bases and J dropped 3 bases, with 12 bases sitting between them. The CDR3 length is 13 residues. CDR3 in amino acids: CASMPGTEETQYF. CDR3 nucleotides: TGTGCCAGCATGCCCGGGACGGAAGAGACCCAGTACTTC.

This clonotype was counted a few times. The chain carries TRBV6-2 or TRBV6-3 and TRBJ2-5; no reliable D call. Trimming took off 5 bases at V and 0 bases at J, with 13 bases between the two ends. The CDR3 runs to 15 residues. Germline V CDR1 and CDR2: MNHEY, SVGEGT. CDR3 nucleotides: TGTGCCAGCAGTCACGCCGGGCCAAACCAAGAGACCCAGTACTTC. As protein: CASSHAGPNQETQYF.

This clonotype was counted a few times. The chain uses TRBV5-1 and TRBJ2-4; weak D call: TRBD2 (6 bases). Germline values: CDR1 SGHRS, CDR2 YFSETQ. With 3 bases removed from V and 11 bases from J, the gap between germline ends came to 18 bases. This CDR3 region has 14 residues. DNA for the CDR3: TGCGCCAGCAGCTCGACTAGTAGTAACCCTGTTCAGTACTTC. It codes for CASSSTSSNPVQYF.

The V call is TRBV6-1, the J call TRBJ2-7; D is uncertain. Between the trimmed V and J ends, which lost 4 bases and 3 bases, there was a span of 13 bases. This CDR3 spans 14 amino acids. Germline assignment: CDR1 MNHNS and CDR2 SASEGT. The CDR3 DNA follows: TGTGCCAGCAGTGTGGGCGGAAACTTCTACGAGCAGTACTTC. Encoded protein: CASSVGGNFYEQYF.

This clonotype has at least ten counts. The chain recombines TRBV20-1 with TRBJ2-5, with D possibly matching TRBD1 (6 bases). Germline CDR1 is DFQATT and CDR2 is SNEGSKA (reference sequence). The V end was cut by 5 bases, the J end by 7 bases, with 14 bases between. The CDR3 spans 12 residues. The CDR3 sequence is CSASQGLRTQYF. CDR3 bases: TGCAGTGCTTCCCAGGGGTTGCGGACCCAGTACTTC.

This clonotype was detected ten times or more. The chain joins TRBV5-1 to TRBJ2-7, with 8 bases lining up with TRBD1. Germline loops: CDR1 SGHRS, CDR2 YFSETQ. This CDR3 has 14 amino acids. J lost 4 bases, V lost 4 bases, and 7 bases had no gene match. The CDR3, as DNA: TGCGCCAGCAGCCGAGACAGGGGTGTTTACGAGCAGTACTTC. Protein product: CASSRDRGVYEQYF.

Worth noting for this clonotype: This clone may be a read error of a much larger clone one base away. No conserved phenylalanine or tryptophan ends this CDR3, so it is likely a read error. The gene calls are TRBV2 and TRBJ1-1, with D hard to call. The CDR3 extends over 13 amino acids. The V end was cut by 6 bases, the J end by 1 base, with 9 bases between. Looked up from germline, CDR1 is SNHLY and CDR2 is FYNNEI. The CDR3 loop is CASRREGNTEAFS. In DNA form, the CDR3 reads TGTGCCAGCAGAAGGGAAGGGAACACTGAAGCTTTCTCT.

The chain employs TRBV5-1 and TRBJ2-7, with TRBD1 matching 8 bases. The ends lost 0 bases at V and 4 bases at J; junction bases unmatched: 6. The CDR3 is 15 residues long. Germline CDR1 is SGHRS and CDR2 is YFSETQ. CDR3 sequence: CASSLEWQGAYEQYF. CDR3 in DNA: TGCGCCAGCAGCTTGGAATGGCAGGGGGCGTACGAGCAGTACTTC.

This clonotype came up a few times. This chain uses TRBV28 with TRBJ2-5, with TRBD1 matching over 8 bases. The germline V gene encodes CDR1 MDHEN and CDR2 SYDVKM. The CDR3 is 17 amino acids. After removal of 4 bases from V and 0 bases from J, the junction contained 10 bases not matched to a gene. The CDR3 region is CASSSKPGQEYQETQYF. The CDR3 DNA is TGTGCCAGCAGTTCGAAACCGGGACAGGAGTACCAAGAGACCCAGTACTTC.